This T cell receptor (beta chain) appears in the sequencing data of a study of shared clonotypes between healthy human individuals. Turning to the study itself: Three CD4 naive, three CD4 memory, two CD8 naive and one CD8 memory plate were used per donor.

Only in-frame clones appear in the TCRdb table, and some are missing; sequencing was by immunoSEQ multiplex PCR. The sample has about 2,200,000 clones, 85% to 95% seen once; the top ten hold 1.5% to 2%. Terminally differentiated effector memory CD45RA+ cells were excluded from the naive CD8 cells, which were CD45RO-negative and positively selected for CCR7. The sequence was collected from a man between 18 and 35 years old in good health. Some clones in this sample may be carry-over from other donors' samples. Sequenced sample: naive CD8+ T cells from PBMCs.

The CDR3 sequence is CASSMGPYYEQYF. In nucleotides, the CDR3 is TGTGCCAGTAGTATGGGGCCGTACTACGAGCAGTACTTC. This sequence joins TRBV19 and TRBJ2-7, with D possibly being TRBD1 (5 bases). V was cut by 3 bases and J by 3 bases, with 9 bases left in between. The CDR3 spans 13 residues. Germline CDR1 and CDR2: LNHDA and SQIVND (reference sequence).